The present TCR beta chain was sequenced within a study of T cell repertoires in cytomegalovirus infection. Across the study: Both a matching HLA type and CMV infection were indicated by public TCR beta signatures. Study-wide points: The study identified carriers of CMV plus the relevant HLA from cumulative public TCR beta family frequency. What dominated the ex vivo response were HLA-C-restricted CMV-specific TCR beta clonotypes.

Germline V gene data show CDR1 as SGHTA and CDR2 as FQGNSA. Trimming took off 4 bases at V and 7 bases at J, with 19 bases between the two ends. The CDR3 consists of 15 residues. This clonotype was seen repeatedly, ten times or more. Antigen unknown. MiXCR was run by TCRdb on the reads, yielding one entry per CDR3 protein. Of around 290,000 distinct CDR3 sequences listed, roughly 26% are singletons. This chain links TRBV7-2 with TRBJ1-2, with D possibly matching TRBD1 (5 bases). This clonotype was sampled from a human donor in good health (CMV status not recorded). Some clones in this sample may be carry-over from other donors' samples. The sample taken for sequencing was PBMCs. CDR3 residues: CASSSLVGTPAGYTF. CDR3 sequence (DNA): TGTGCCAGCAGCTCCCTGGTGGGGACGCCCGCTGGCTACACCTTC.